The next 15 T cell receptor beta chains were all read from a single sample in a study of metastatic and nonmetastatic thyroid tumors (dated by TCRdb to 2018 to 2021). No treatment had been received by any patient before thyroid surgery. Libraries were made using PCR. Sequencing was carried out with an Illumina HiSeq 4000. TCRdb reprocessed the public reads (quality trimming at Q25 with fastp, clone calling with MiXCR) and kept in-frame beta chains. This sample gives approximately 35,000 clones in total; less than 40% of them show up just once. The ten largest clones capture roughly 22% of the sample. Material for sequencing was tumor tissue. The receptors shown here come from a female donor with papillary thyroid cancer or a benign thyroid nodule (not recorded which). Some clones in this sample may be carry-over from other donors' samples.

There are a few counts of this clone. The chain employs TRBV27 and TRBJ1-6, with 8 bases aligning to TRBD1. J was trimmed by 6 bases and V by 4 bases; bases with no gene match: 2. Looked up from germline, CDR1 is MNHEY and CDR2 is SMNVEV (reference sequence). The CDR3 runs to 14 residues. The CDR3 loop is CASSWDRTNSPLHF. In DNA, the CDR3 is TGTGCCAGCAGTTGGGACAGGACTAATTCACCCCTCCACTTT.

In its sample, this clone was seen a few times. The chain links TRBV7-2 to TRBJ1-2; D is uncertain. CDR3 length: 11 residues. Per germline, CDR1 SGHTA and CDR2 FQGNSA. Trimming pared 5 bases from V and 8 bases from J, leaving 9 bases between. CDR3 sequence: CASSQTQGYTF. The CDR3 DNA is TGTGCCAGCAGCCAGACCCAGGGCTACACCTTC. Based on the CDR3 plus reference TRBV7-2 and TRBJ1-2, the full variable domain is GAGVSQSPSNKVTEKGKDVELRCDPISGHTALYWYRQSLGQGLEFLIYFQGNSAPDKSGLPSDRFSAERTGGSVSTLTIQRTQQEDSAVYLCASSQTQGYTFGSGTRLTVV.

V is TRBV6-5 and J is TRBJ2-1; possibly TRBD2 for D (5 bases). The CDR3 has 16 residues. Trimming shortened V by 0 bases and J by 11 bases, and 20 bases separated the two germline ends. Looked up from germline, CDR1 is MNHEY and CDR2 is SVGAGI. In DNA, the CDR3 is TGTGCCAGCAGTTACTCGAGACTAAGAGCGGCCTTGAAGCAGTTCTTC. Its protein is CASSYSRLRAALKQFF.

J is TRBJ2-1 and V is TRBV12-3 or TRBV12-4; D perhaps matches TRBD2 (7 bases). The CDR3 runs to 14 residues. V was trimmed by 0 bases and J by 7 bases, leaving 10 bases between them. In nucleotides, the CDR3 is TGTGCCAGCAGTTTAGCGGGAGGGGGAAATGAGCAGTTCTTC. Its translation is CASSLAGGGNEQFF.

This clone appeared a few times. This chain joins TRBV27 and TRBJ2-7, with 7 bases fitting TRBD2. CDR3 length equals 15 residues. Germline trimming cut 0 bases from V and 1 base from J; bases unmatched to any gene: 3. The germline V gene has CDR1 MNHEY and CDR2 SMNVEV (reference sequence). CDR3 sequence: CASSLSMGGSYEQYF. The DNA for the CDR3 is TGTGCCAGCAGTTTATCAATGGGGGGGTCCTACGAGCAGTACTTC.

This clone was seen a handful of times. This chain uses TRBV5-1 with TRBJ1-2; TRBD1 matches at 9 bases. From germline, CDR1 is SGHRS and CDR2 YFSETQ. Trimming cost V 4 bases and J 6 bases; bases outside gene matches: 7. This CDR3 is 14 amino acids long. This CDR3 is CASSTGQGLNGYTF. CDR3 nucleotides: TGCGCCAGCAGCACAGGACAGGGGTTGAATGGCTACACCTTC.

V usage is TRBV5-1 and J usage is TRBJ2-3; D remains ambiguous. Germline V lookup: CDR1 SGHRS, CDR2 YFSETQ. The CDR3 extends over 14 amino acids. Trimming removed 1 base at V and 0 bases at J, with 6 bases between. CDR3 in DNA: TGCGCCAGCAGCTTGAGTCCAAGCACAGATACGCAGTATTTT. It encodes CASSLSPSTDTQYF.

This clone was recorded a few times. The CDR3 bases are TGTGCCAGCAGTGGACAACAGGGGGCGGATTCACCCCTCCACTTT. Protein: CASSGQQGADSPLHF. This sequence joins TRBV6-1 and TRBJ1-6; 9 bases fit TRBD1. Germline V lookup: CDR1 MNHNS, CDR2 SASEGT. The trim removed 4 bases at V and 8 bases at J, leaving 6 bases unmatched. The CDR3 totals 15 residues.

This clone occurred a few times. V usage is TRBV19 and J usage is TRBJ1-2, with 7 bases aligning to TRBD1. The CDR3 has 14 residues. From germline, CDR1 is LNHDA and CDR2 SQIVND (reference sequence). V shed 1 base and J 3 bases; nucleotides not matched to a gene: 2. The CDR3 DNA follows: TGTGCCAGTAGTATAGGAGGGACAGACTATGGCTACACCTTC. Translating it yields CASSIGGTDYGYTF.

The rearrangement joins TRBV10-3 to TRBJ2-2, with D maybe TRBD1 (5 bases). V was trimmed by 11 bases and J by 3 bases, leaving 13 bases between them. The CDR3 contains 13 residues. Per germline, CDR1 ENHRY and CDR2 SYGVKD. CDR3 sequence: CALQQDYTGELFF. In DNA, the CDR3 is TGTGCCCTGCAACAGGATTACACCGGGGAGCTGTTTTTT.

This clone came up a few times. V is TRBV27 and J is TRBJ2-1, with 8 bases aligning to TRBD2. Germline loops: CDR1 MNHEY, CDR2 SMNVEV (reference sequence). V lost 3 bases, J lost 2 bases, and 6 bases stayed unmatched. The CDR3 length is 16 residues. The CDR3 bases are TGTGCCAGCAGTTTGGCTAGCGGGCCTACCTACAATGAGCAGTTCTTC. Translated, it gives CASSLASGPTYNEQFF.

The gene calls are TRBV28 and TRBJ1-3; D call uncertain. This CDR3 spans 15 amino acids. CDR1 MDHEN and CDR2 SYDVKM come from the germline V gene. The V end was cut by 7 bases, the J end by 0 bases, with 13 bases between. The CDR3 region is CASNPRRVSGNTIYF. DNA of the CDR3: TGTGCCAGCAACCCCAGAAGGGTCTCTGGAAACACCATATATTTT.

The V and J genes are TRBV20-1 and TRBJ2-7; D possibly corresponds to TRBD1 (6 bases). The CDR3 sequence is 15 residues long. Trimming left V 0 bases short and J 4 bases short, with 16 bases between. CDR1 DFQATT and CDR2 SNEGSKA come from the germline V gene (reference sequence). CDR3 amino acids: CSAREVGRGSYEQYF. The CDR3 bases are TGCAGTGCTAGAGAAGTCGGCAGGGGTTCTTACGAGCAGTACTTC.

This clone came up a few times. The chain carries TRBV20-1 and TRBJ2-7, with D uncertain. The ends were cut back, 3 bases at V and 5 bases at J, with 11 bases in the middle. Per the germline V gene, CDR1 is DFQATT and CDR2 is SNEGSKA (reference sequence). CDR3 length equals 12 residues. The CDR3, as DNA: TGCAGTGCTAGGGGTGAAAGAAACGAGCAGTACTTC. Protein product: CSARGERNEQYF.

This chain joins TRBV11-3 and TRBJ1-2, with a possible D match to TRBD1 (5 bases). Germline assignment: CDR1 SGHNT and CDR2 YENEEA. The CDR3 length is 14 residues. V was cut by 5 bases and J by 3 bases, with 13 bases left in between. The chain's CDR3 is CASSGDWGDYGYTF. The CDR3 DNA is TGTGCCAGCAGCGGGGATTGGGGGGACTATGGCTACACCTTC.